The 8 T cell receptor beta chains given below trace back to one sample, sequenced in a study of cytomegalovirus exposure and HLA in healthy donors (dated by TCRdb to about 2017). The protocol used for the library was the immunoSEQ multiplex PCR assay. For the multiplex PCR, a mixture combining 60 forward primers for TCR Vbeta segments and 13 reverse primers for TCR Jbeta segments was used. Here the immuneACCESS table is served through TCRdb, limited to in-frame sequences with V and J called. Missing clones are a known gap in these copies; in checked studies unresolved V genes cover under half, and the rest lacks a known reason. This sample comprises over 80,000 clones, about 81% of them detected only once. 3% to 4% of the sample goes to the ten largest clones. Specimen: PBMCs. These receptor sequences come from a woman aged 40 to 55 in good health and CMV-seronegative.

Turning to this clone: In the same sample, other DNA sequences code for this CDR3. The chain has TRBV25-1 and TRBJ2-7, with 12 bases aligning to TRBD2. Germline CDR1 is MGHDK and CDR2 is SYGVNS. J was trimmed by 0 bases and V by 6 bases; bases with no gene match: 0. This CDR3 is 14 amino acids long. The CDR3 region has the DNA TGTGCCAGCAGGACTAGCGGGAGCTCCTACGAGCAGTACTTC. Translating it yields CASRTSGSSYEQYF.

The V gene is TRBV6-4, the J gene TRBJ2-3; D is ambiguous. The V end was cut by 8 bases, the J end by 1 base, with 10 bases between. The CDR3 covers 13 residues. CDR1 and CDR2 (germline): MRHNA, SNTAGT. CDR3 region: CASSSAGTDTQYF. The CDR3 nucleotides read TGTGCCAGCTCCTCGGCGGGCACAGATACGCAGTATTTT.

The V gene is TRBV7-2, the J gene TRBJ2-1; 12 bases align to TRBD2. The CDR3 is 16 residues long. Germline V gene sequence: CDR1 SGHTA, CDR2 FQGNSA. J was trimmed by 8 bases and V by 4 bases; bases with no gene match: 9. The CDR3 DNA follows: TGTGCCAGCAGCTGGCCTGGACTAGCGGGGAGCTATGAGCAGTTCTTC. It codes for CASSWPGLAGSYEQFF. The variable domain in full, completed from reference TRBV7-2 and TRBJ2-1, reads GAGVSQSPSNKVTEKGKDVELRCDPISGHTALYWYRQSLGQGLEFLIYFQGNSAPDKSGLPSDRFSAERTGGSVSTLTIQRTQQEDSAVYLCASSWPGLAGSYEQFFGPGTRLTVL.

The DNA for the CDR3 is TGTGCCAGCAGTCTACTCGTAGGGGGACGAGAGACCCAGTACTTC. Translating it yields CASSLLVGGRETQYF. This chain joins TRBV6-5 and TRBJ2-5, with D perhaps TRBD1 (6 bases). The V gene lost 5 bases and the J gene lost 4 bases, with 17 bases spanning the gap. The CDR3 runs to 15 residues. The germline V gene encodes CDR1 MNHEY and CDR2 SVGAGI.

The chain employs TRBV15 and TRBJ2-5, with a tentative D call TRBD1 (5 bases). CDR3 length: 14 amino acids. V lost 1 base to trimming and J lost 2 bases, with 8 bases between them. Germline V lookup: CDR1 LNHNV, CDR2 YYDKDF (reference sequence). CDR3 region: CATSRGQTQETQYF. CDR3 DNA: TGTGCCACCAGCAGAGGACAGACTCAAGAGACCCAGTACTTC.

V and J are TRBV27 and TRBJ2-1; possibly TRBD2 for D (6 bases). There are 15 residues in the CDR3. The V end lost 0 bases, the J end lost 4 bases, and 10 bases lay between the germline ends. CDR1 is MNHEY and CDR2 is SMNVEV in the germline V gene (reference sequence). CDR3 coding DNA: TGTGCCAGCAGTTTATCGCGGCTAGCGTACAATGAGCAGTTCTTC. Translation gives CASSLSRLAYNEQFF.

This chain uses TRBV7-8 with TRBJ1-2; D is perhaps TRBD1 (6 bases). V gave up 0 bases and J gave up 6 bases, with 17 bases separating them. Germline loops: CDR1 SGHVS, CDR2 FQNEAQ. CDR3 length equals 16 residues. In DNA form, the CDR3 reads TGTGCCAGCAGCTTAGCGCATCCTGGGCGACAGGATGGCTACACCTTC. Protein sequence: CASSLAHPGRQDGYTF.

This clone was seen at least ten times. The chain recombines TRBV5-1 with TRBJ2-2, with TRBD1 matching 7 bases. This CDR3 has 14 amino acids. V was clipped by 6 bases and J by 2 bases; unmatched bases: 4. Germline loops: CDR1 SGHRS, CDR2 YFSETQ. CDR3 sequence: CASTRQGNTGELFF. DNA of the CDR3: TGCGCCAGCACCAGACAGGGTAACACCGGGGAGCTGTTTTTT.